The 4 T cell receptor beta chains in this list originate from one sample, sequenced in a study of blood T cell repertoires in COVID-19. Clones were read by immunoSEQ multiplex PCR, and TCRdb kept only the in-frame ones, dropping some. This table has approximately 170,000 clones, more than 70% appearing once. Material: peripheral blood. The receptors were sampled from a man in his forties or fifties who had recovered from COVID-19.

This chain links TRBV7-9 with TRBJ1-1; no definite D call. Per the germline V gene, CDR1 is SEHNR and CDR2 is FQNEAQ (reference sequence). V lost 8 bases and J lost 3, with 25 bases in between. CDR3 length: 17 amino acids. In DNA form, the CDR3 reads TGTGCCAGCCTTTTGCGGGTTCCGGCGATTAAGGACACTGAAGCTTTCTTT. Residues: CASLLRVPAIKDTEAFF.

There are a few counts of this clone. The CDR3 bases are TGTGCCAGCAGCTTAGCGCAAGGGGGCTACACTGAAGCTTTCTTT. Translated, it gives CASSLAQGGYTEAFF. The chain combines TRBV7-2 with TRBJ1-1; the match to TRBD1 covers 7 bases. Germline V gene data show CDR1 as SGHTA and CDR2 as FQGNSA. This CDR3 has 15 residues. J lost 3 bases, V lost 0 bases, and 4 bases had no gene match.

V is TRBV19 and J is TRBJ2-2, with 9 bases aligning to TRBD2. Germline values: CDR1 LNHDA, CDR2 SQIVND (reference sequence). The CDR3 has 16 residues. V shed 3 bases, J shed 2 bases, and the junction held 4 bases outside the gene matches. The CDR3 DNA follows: TGTGCCAGTAGTATTCTAGCGGGGATTAACACCGGGGAGCTGTTTTTT. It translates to CASSILAGINTGELFF.

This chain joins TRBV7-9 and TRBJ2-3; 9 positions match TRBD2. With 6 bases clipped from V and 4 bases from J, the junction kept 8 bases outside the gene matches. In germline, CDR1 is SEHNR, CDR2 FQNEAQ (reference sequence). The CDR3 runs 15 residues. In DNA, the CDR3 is TGTGCCAGCAGACTGGGCGGGGGGGCCTCAGATACGCAGTATTTT. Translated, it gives CASRLGGGASDTQYF.